Sequencing of this TCR beta chain was carried out in a study of beta chain features in type 1 diabetes. Study-wide results and caveats: In every one of the four CD4+ subsets, TCRB CDR3s were moderately but significantly shorter in Type 1 diabetes patients. Possible PCR preference for shorter templates applied equally to patients and controls.

A word on this clone: Its antigen is as yet unknown.

This CDR3 has 15 amino acids. The authors reverse transcribed all of the isolated RNA, so sequencing captured expressed TCRB transcripts. TCRdb's table, derived via immunoSEQ multiplex PCR, lists solely in-frame clones and lacks some. The sample carries about 370,000 clones, about 15% recorded once. The specimen sequenced was naive CD4+ T cells from blood. The receptor's source is a woman aged 18-29 years in good health. The rearrangement links TRBV1 to TRBJ2-1; the table names TRBD1, a call not compared with the DNA. TRBV1 is a pseudogene locus. CDR3 sequence (DNA): TGCACCAGCAGCACCGGGACAGGGAGACGGTATGAGCAGTTCTTC. This sequence encodes CTSSTGTGRRYEQFF.